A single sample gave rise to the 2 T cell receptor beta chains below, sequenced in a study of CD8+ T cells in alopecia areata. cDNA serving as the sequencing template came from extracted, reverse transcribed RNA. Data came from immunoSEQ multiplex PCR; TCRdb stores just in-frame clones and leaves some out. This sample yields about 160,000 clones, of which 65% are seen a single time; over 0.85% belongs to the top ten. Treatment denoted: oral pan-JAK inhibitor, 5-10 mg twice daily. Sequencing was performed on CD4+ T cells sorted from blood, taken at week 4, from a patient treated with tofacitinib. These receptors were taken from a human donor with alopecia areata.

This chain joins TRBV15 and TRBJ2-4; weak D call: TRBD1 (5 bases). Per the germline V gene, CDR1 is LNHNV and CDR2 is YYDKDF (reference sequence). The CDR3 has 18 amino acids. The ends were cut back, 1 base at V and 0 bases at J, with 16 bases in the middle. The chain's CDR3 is CATSRAGALDLAKNIQYF. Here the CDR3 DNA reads TGTGCCACCAGCAGAGCTGGGGCCCTAGACCTAGCCAAAAACATTCAGTACTTC.

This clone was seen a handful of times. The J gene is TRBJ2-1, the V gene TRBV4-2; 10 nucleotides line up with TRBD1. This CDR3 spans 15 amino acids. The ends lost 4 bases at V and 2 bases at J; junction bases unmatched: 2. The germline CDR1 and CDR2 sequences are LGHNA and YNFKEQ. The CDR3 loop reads CASSPGQGPYNEQFF. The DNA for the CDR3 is TGTGCCAGCAGCCCGGGACAGGGGCCCTACAATGAGCAGTTCTTC.